A single sample gave rise to the 31 T cell receptor beta chains below, sequenced in a study of T cells after yellow fever vaccination. TCRdb itself ran the 5' RACE reads through MiXCR, one entry per CDR3 protein. This sample yields a few hundred thousand distinct CDR3 sequences, of which approximately 3.9% are seen a single time; 20% to 25% belongs to the top ten. This sample comprised PBMCs, obtained 5 days after the yellow fever booster vaccination. Receptor source: a man younger than 35 who received the YFV17D yellow fever vaccine.

V gene TRBV12-3 or TRBV12-4 combines with J gene TRBJ2-5; D not resolved. CDR3 size: 15 residues. V lost 3 bases to trimming and J lost 0 bases, with 11 bases between them. The CDR3 DNA reads TGTGCCAGCAGTTTCGGTTCCGGGTACCAAGAGACCCAGTACTTC. Translation: CASSFGSGYQETQYF.

This clonotype was observed at least ten times. The chain recombines TRBV5-1 with TRBJ2-7, with TRBD1 matching 8 bases. Trimming took 5 bases from V and 1 from J; bases not matched to a gene: 8. The CDR3 extends over 15 amino acids. Per the germline V gene, CDR1 is SGHRS and CDR2 is YFSETQ. CDR3 amino acids: CASRDGQGRSYEQYF. The CDR3 nucleotides read TGCGCCAGCAGAGACGGACAGGGTCGGTCCTACGAGCAGTACTTC.

There are a few counts of this clonotype. The chain combines TRBV29-1 with TRBJ2-1; TRBD2 matches 8 bases. The germline gives CDR1 SQVTM, CDR2 ANQGSEA. CDR3 length equals 18 residues. With 7 bases clipped from V and 1 base from J, the junction kept 18 bases outside the gene matches. The CDR3 DNA sequence: TGCAGCGGAGGGACCCTCTTGGGAGCGGGGGCTTCCTACAATGAGCAGTTCTTC. This encodes CSGGTLLGAGASYNEQFF.

This clonotype has more than one count but fewer than ten. The gene calls are TRBV5-1 and TRBJ2-3; weak D call: TRBD2 (5 bases). V gave up 4 bases and J gave up 3 bases, with 18 bases separating them. Germline values: CDR1 SGHRS, CDR2 YFSETQ. The CDR3 length is 16 residues. The CDR3 nucleotides are TGCGCCAGCAGCCCAAATATAGGGAGCGGAACAGATACGCAGTATTTT. Translation: CASSPNIGSGTDTQYF.

This clonotype occurred a few times. This chain uses TRBV6-5 with TRBJ1-1; D possibly corresponds to TRBD1 (6 bases). This CDR3 is 15 amino acids long. V dropped 5 bases and J dropped 6 bases, with 19 bases sitting between them. Germline V gene data show CDR1 as MNHEY and CDR2 as SVGAGI. DNA for the CDR3: TGTGCCAGCAGTACTAGCGGGGGCAGCGGGGCTGAAGCTTTCTTT. This encodes CASSTSGGSGAEAFF.

The V call is TRBV4-1, the J call TRBJ2-3; 7 nucleotides agree with TRBD1. Germline trimming cut 2 bases from V and 3 bases from J; bases unmatched to any gene: 5. Germline CDR1 and CDR2: MGHRA and YSYEKL. The CDR3 has 15 amino acids. CDR3 nucleotides: TGCGCCAGCAGCCAAACACGGGACAGTACAGATACGCAGTATTTT. It yields the protein CASSQTRDSTDTQYF.

This clonotype was counted a few times. The CDR3 is CASSQEPSGSSYEQYF. The CDR3 DNA is TGCGCCAGCAGCCAAGAACCTAGCGGGAGCTCCTACGAGCAGTACTTC. The chain links TRBV4-1 to TRBJ2-7; 10 bases match TRBD2. The junction had 2 bases not matched to a gene; V was cut back by 0 bases and J by 0 bases. Looked up from germline, CDR1 is MGHRA and CDR2 is YSYEKL. This CDR3 comprises 16 residues.

In its sample, this clonotype was seen a few times. The chain combines TRBV5-4 with TRBJ1-1, with D possibly matching TRBD1 (5 bases). Germline V CDR1 and CDR2: SGHNT, YYREEE (reference sequence). V was trimmed by 0 bases and J by 3 bases, leaving 9 bases between them. The CDR3 loop spans 14 amino acids. The CDR3 DNA sequence: TGTGCCAGCAGCTTGGCCAGGGAACACACTGAAGCTTTCTTT. Translated, it gives CASSLAREHTEAFF.

The chain is built from TRBV3-1 and TRBJ2-7; 9 positions match TRBD2. The CDR3 loop spans 16 amino acids. The trim removed 0 bases at V and 4 bases at J, leaving 7 bases unmatched. Germline assignment: CDR1 LGHDT and CDR2 YNNKEL (reference sequence). The CDR3 loop is CASSQDLLAGRYEQYF. The CDR3 region has the DNA TGTGCCAGCAGCCAAGATCTCCTAGCGGGGAGGTACGAGCAGTACTTC.

The rearrangement uses TRBV19 and TRBJ1-2; D is unclear. The germline V gene has CDR1 LNHDA and CDR2 SQIVND (reference sequence). This CDR3 has 12 residues. The V end was cut by 5 bases, the J end by 3 bases, with 7 bases between. CDR3 in amino acids: CASSPEDYGYTF. The CDR3 DNA follows: TGTGCCAGTAGTCCGGAAGACTATGGCTACACCTTC.

This chain uses TRBV29-1 with TRBJ2-3, with D uncertain. The CDR3 is 10 residues long. The V end lost 5 bases, the J end lost 4 bases, and 4 bases lay between the germline ends. Germline V gives CDR1 SQVTM, CDR2 ANQGSEA. CDR3: CSVWADTQYF. The DNA for the CDR3 is TGCAGCGTTTGGGCAGATACGCAGTATTTT.

This clonotype was seen many times. The rearrangement joins TRBV20-1 to TRBJ2-1; TRBD2 matches at 9 bases. Trimming took 0 bases from V and 9 from J; bases not matched to a gene: 12. In germline, CDR1 is DFQATT, CDR2 SNEGSKA (reference sequence). This CDR3 contains 16 residues. CDR3 in amino acids: CSARDWVAGEVFEQFF. CDR3 nucleotide sequence: TGCAGTGCTAGAGATTGGGTAGCGGGGGAAGTATTTGAGCAGTTCTTC.

This chain joins TRBV9 and TRBJ2-3; TRBD1 matches at 7 bases. The CDR3 runs 18 residues. V lost 0 bases to trimming and J lost 0 bases; unmatched junction nucleotides: 10. Germline lookup yields CDR1 SGDLS and CDR2 YYNGEE. The CDR3 DNA reads as TGTGCCAGCAGCGTAGGAGACAGGGCGATTCCAAGCACAGATACGCAGTATTTT. It translates to CASSVGDRAIPSTDTQYF. Full variable domain (outside the CDR3, taken from reference TRBV9 and TRBJ2-3): DSGVTQTPKHLITATGQRVTLRCSPRSGDLSVYWYQQSLDQGLQFLIQYYNGEERAKGNILERFSAQQFPDLHSELNLSSLELGDSALYFCASSVGDRAIPSTDTQYFGPGTRLTVL.

This clonotype was counted only a few times. The chain employs TRBV6-2 or TRBV6-3 and TRBJ2-3; 7 bases are shared with TRBD2. The CDR3 is 14 amino acids. Germline V gene data show CDR1 as MNHEY and CDR2 as SVGEGT. Trimming cost V 10 bases and J 2 bases; bases outside gene matches: 9. The CDR3 nucleotides read TGTGCCACCAAGCCGGGACTAACCACAGATACGCAGTATTTT. Amino acids: CATKPGLTTDTQYF.

This clonotype has just a few counts. The genes are TRBV20-1 and TRBJ1-5, with D perhaps TRBD1 (6 bases). The CDR3 totals 16 residues. Germline values: CDR1 DFQATT, CDR2 SNEGSKA (reference sequence). Trimming shortened V by 4 bases and J by 1 base, and 17 bases separated the two germline ends. The DNA for the CDR3 is TGCAGTGCTATCACCACAGGGATACGCAGCAATCAGCCCCAGCATTTT. Protein product: CSAITTGIRSNQPQHF.

This clonotype was seen many times. The chain is built from TRBV18 and TRBJ2-4; D uncertain. Trimming cost V 3 bases and J 2 bases, with 20 bases left between them. The CDR3 extends over 18 amino acids. Germline assignment: CDR1 KGHSH and CDR2 LQKENI. The DNA for the CDR3 is TGTGCCAGCTCACCGAAGGGATCTCATAGTCTTTCCAAAAACATTCAGTACTTC. Its translation is CASSPKGSHSLSKNIQYF.

The sample holds many counts of this clonotype. This sequence joins TRBV7-2 and TRBJ2-5; maybe TRBD1 (5 bases). Trimming took off 3 bases at V and 6 bases at J, with 11 bases between the two ends. The CDR3 sequence is 13 residues long. Germline V gives CDR1 SGHTA, CDR2 FQGNSA. The CDR3: CASSLSQGQTQYF. The CDR3 nucleotides are TGTGCCAGCAGCTTGTCCCAGGGTCAGACCCAGTACTTC.

This clonotype came up many times. The chain links TRBV4-3 to TRBJ2-3, with 10 nucleotides matching TRBD1. Germline V gene sequence: CDR1 LGHNA, CDR2 YSLEER. The CDR3 is made up of 17 amino acids. Trimming cost V 4 bases and J 0 bases; bases outside gene matches: 7. Here the CDR3 DNA reads TGCGCCAGCAGCCCGGCAGGGACAGGGGATAGCACAGATACGCAGTATTTT. Encoded protein: CASSPAGTGDSTDTQYF.

This clonotype appeared a few times. This chain links TRBV5-1 with TRBJ2-5, with a possible D match to TRBD2 (6 bases). The V and J ends lost 2 bases and 5 bases respectively, with 13 bases between them. CDR3 length: 14 residues. CDR1 and CDR2 (germline): SGHRS, YFSETQ. The CDR3, as DNA: TGCGCCAGCAGCTTTTCTCGGGACTTGGAGACCCAGTACTTC. Amino acid sequence: CASSFSRDLETQYF.

This clonotype was counted ten times or more. The chain has TRBV15 and TRBJ2-4; TRBD2 matches 11 bases. Germline trimming cut 8 bases from V and 4 bases from J; bases unmatched to any gene: 10. The CDR3 is 16 amino acids. Germline assignment: CDR1 LNHNV and CDR2 YYDKDF (reference sequence). The CDR3 nucleotides are TGTGCCACCCGACTTCTCCCTAGCGGGGGGAAAAACATTCAGTACTTC. It translates to CATRLLPSGGKNIQYF.

Ten or more counts support this clonotype. CDR3 DNA sequence: TGTGCCAGCAGCTCCCAGGGGGATCAGCCCCAGCATTTT. Protein: CASSSQGDQPQHF. The chain combines TRBV7-2 with TRBJ1-5, with 7 nucleotides matching TRBD1. The germline V gene encodes CDR1 SGHTA and CDR2 FQGNSA. The CDR3 runs to 13 residues. The V segment lost 4 bases and the J segment 5 bases; nucleotides outside the gene matches: 2.

This chain joins TRBV20-1 and TRBJ1-5; D is undetermined. Germline-derived CDR1 and CDR2 are DFQATT and SNEGSKA (reference sequence). The CDR3 extends over 12 amino acids. Trimming stripped 6 bases from V and 6 bases from J, with 12 bases between. CDR3 region: CSAPDSGQPQHF. For the CDR3, the DNA is TGCAGTGCGCCAGATAGCGGTCAGCCCCAGCATTTT.

This clonotype was observed a few times. CDR3 amino acids: CASGTHTRGWYEQFF. The CDR3 coding sequence is TGTGCCAGCGGAACCCATACGCGGGGGTGGTATGAGCAGTTCTTC. The chain joins TRBV7-2 to TRBJ2-1; 7 nucleotides agree with TRBD2. J was trimmed by 8 bases and V by 8 bases; bases with no gene match: 15. The CDR3 totals 15 residues. Germline-derived CDR1 and CDR2 are SGHTA and FQGNSA.

This clonotype was observed many times. The chain combines TRBV6-1 with TRBJ1-1; D remains ambiguous. This CDR3 is 15 amino acids long. CDR1 and CDR2 (germline): MNHNS, SASEGT. Trimming cost V 6 bases and J 1 base, with 15 bases left between them. This CDR3 is CASRVFQTANTEAFF. The DNA of the CDR3 is TGTGCCAGCAGGGTTTTTCAAACAGCGAACACTGAAGCTTTCTTT.

This clonotype was counted only a few times. The V gene is TRBV6-5, the J gene TRBJ1-1; TRBD1 is a possible D gene (6 bases). The CDR3 is made up of 15 amino acids. V was pared by 5 bases and J by 0 bases, with 13 bases between. The germline gives CDR1 MNHEY, CDR2 SVGAGI. CDR3 region: CASSHDRLVNTEAFF. The CDR3 coding sequence is TGTGCCAGCAGTCATGACAGGTTGGTGAACACTGAAGCTTTCTTT.

This clonotype was detected many times. The chain employs TRBV27 and TRBJ2-5; 8 bases line up with TRBD1. The CDR3 has 13 residues. V lost 5 bases and J lost 5; bases outside the gene matches: 4. Germline V CDR1 and CDR2: MNHEY, SMNVEV (reference sequence). CDR3 amino acids: CASSTRGRETQYF. CDR3 DNA sequence: TGTGCCAGCAGTACCAGGGGGCGGGAGACCCAGTACTTC.

This clonotype was counted only a few times. V gene TRBV5-4 combines with J gene TRBJ2-7; 12 bases are a match to TRBD1. The germline V gene encodes CDR1 SGHNT and CDR2 YYREEE (reference sequence). Unmatched junction bases numbered 6, after V lost 4 bases and J lost 7 bases. This CDR3 has 14 amino acids. CDR3 sequence (DNA): TGTGCCAGCAGCACGGGACAGGGGGCGGGGGAGCAGTACTTC. Translated, it gives CASSTGQGAGEQYF.

At least ten counts were recorded for this clonotype. The gene calls are TRBV5-1 and TRBJ1-2, with 8 bases that match TRBD1. Germline CDR1 reads SGHRS; CDR2 reads YFSETQ. There are 13 residues in the CDR3. V lost 3 bases and J lost 8; bases outside the gene matches: 6. In nucleotides, the CDR3 is TGCGCCAGCAGCTCAGAGGGACAGGTGGGCTACACCTTC. Encoded protein: CASSSEGQVGYTF.

The table lists this clonotype with many counts. The chain employs TRBV7-3 and TRBJ2-6, with D hard to call. The CDR3 spans 15 residues. Trimming pared 0 bases from V and 4 bases from J, leaving 7 bases between. Germline V gene sequence: CDR1 SGHTA, CDR2 FQGTGA. CDR3 loop: CASSLTGPGANVLTF. As DNA, the CDR3 is TGTGCCAGCAGCTTAACAGGGCCCGGGGCCAACGTCCTGACTTTC.

This clonotype has only a few counts. J is TRBJ2-5 and V is TRBV20-1; the D is unclear. CDR3 length: 12 residues. V shed 7 bases and J shed 5 bases, with 14 bases lying between them. Germline V lookup: CDR1 DFQATT, CDR2 SNEGSKA (reference sequence). The CDR3 nucleotides read TGCAGTGGGGTAGGCAGCACGGAGACCCAGTACTTC. Its translation: CSGVGSTETQYF.

This clonotype showed up many times. The chain combines TRBV5-1 with TRBJ2-2; D perhaps matches TRBD1 (6 bases). The CDR3 spans 13 residues. Trimming pared 3 bases from V and 5 bases from J, leaving 8 bases between. Germline V gene lookup returns CDR1 SGHRS and CDR2 YFSETQ. The CDR3 coding sequence is TGCGCCAGCAGCTCCAGGGGTACCGGGGAGCTGTTTTTT. It is translated as CASSSRGTGELFF.